The 23 T cell receptor beta chains in this list originate from one sample, sequenced in a study of T cell responses to AZD1222 COVID-19 vaccine. This table comes from immunoSEQ multiplex PCR, and its TCRdb copy is limited to in-frame clones, with some not included. The sample gives about 74,000 clones, around 93% of which show up once; around 8% is in the top ten. Specimen: peripheral blood, collected 28 days after the second AZD1222 dose. Receptor source: an adult who received the AZD1222 COVID-19 vaccine.

The genes are TRBV7-9 and TRBJ1-6, with D possibly TRBD1 on 5 matching bases. CDR3 length equals 15 residues. V lost 5 bases and J lost 8, with 16 bases in between. Germline-derived CDR1 and CDR2 are SEHNR and FQNEAQ (reference sequence). The CDR3 region is CASSGDRFPYSPLHF. The DNA for the CDR3 is TGTGCCAGCAGCGGAGACAGATTTCCGTATTCACCCCTCCACTTT.

The J gene is TRBJ2-3, the V gene TRBV7-2, with 10 nucleotides matching TRBD1. The CDR3 runs 17 residues. The trim removed 1 base at V and 4 bases at J, leaving 8 bases unmatched. Germline V lookup: CDR1 SGHTA, CDR2 FQGNSA. The CDR3: CASSLVGGGTGADTQYF. For the CDR3, the DNA is TGTGCCAGCAGCTTAGTAGGAGGAGGGACAGGGGCAGATACGCAGTATTTT.

The chain is built from TRBV24-1 and TRBJ1-2, with D unresolved. Trimming took off 3 bases at V and 0 bases at J, with 1 base between the two ends. The CDR3 is 12 amino acids. Germline CDR1 and CDR2: KGHDR and SFDVKD. The CDR3 coding sequence is TGTGCCACCAGTGATCCTAACTATGGCTACACCTTC. Protein sequence: CATSDPNYGYTF.

The chain recombines TRBV10-2 with TRBJ2-5; D unresolved. This CDR3 has 14 residues. Per the germline V gene, CDR1 is WSHSY and CDR2 is SAAADI. The germline V and J ends were trimmed by 6 bases and 1 base, with 12 bases remaining between them. CDR3: CASRATGGQETQYF. CDR3 nucleotides: TGCGCCAGCAGGGCTACTGGCGGCCAAGAGACCCAGTACTTC.

This clone has just a few counts. The V and J genes are TRBV5-1 and TRBJ1-2, with unresolved D. The germline V gene has CDR1 SGHRS and CDR2 YFSETQ. The V gene lost 5 bases and the J gene lost 6 bases, with 14 bases spanning the gap. The CDR3 contains 13 residues. CDR3 amino acids: CASSTGWVDGYTF. The CDR3 DNA sequence: TGCGCCAGCAGTACGGGGTGGGTGGATGGCTACACCTTC.

This rearrangement joins TRBV7-8 to TRBJ2-5; D is undetermined. The V gene's germline CDR1 is SGHVS and CDR2 FQNEAQ. V was pared by 0 bases and J by 0 bases, with 5 bases between. The CDR3 is 14 residues long. The DNA for the CDR3 is TGTGCCAGCAGCTTAGCGTTTCACCAAGAGACCCAGTACTTC. It translates to CASSLAFHQETQYF. Supplemented by reference TRBV7-8 and TRBJ2-5, the full variable domain reads GAGVSQSPRYKVAKRGQDVALRCDPISGHVSLFWYQQALGQGPEFLTYFQNEAQLDKSGLPSDRFFAERPEGSVSTLKIQRTQQEDSAVYLCASSLAFHQETQYFGPGTRLLVL.

The chain links TRBV21-1 to TRBJ1-5; TRBD1, the D gene given by the table, was not confirmed from the DNA. TRBV21-1 constitutes a pseudogene. The CDR3 runs 13 residues. In DNA form, the CDR3 reads TGTGCCAGCAGCACTTTTCAGGGGCAGCCCCAGCATTTT. As protein: CASSTFQGQPQHF.

This clone occurred once. The V call is TRBV7-2, the J call TRBJ2-7; 10 nucleotides align to TRBD1. V lost 4 bases to trimming and J lost 2 bases; unmatched junction nucleotides: 8. This CDR3 has 16 residues. CDR1 and CDR2 from the germline V gene are SGHTA and FQGNSA. CDR3 DNA: TGTGCCAGCAGCTCCCGGGACAGGGGTAACCCCTACGAGCAGTACTTC. Translation gives CASSSRDRGNPYEQYF.

The chain is built from TRBV5-1 and TRBJ2-1, with 10 nucleotides matching TRBD2. The germline V gene has CDR1 SGHRS and CDR2 YFSETQ. This CDR3 has 12 amino acids. The ends lost 8 bases at V and 12 bases at J; junction bases unmatched: 8. Here the CDR3 DNA reads TGCGCCAGTTGGGAGCGGGAGGGCCCGCAGTTCTTC. This sequence encodes CASWEREGPQFF.

The gene calls are TRBV27 and TRBJ1-3; 8 nucleotides agree with TRBD1. With V trimmed by 7 bases and J by 0 bases, 8 bases remained unmatched. The CDR3 loop spans 16 amino acids. The germline CDR1 and CDR2 sequences are MNHEY and SMNVEV (reference sequence). This CDR3 reads CASNRGISISGNTIYF. CDR3 nucleotides: TGTGCCAGCAACAGGGGGATTTCCATCTCTGGAAACACCATATATTTT.

This clone was counted between two and nine times. The genes are TRBV28 and TRBJ1-3; D is possibly TRBD1 (6 bases). This CDR3 region has 14 residues. Germline CDR1 reads MDHEN; CDR2 reads SYDVKM. Trimming shortened V by 5 bases and J by 4 bases, and 12 bases separated the two germline ends. In DNA form, the CDR3 reads TGTGCCAGCAGTAGGGGGGTGATCGGAAACACCATATATTTT. The encoded protein is CASSRGVIGNTIYF.

The gene calls are TRBV7-6 and TRBJ2-3; perhaps TRBD1 as D (6 bases). The V gene lost 2 bases and the J gene lost 5 bases, with 11 bases spanning the gap. There are 14 residues in the CDR3. Looked up from germline, CDR1 is SGHVS and CDR2 is FNYEAQ. CDR3 region: CASSLPPGEDTQYF. The CDR3 bases are TGTGCCAGCAGCTTACCGCCAGGGGAAGATACGCAGTATTTT.

This clone was seen a few times. The chain joins TRBV24-1 to TRBJ2-5; tentative D call: TRBD2 (6 bases). V was pared by 4 bases and J by 0 bases, with 11 bases between. Germline CDR1 KGHDR, CDR2 SFDVKD. The CDR3 length is 15 residues. CDR3 sequence reads: CATSEGLAHQETQYF. CDR3 sequence (DNA): TGTGCCACCAGTGAGGGGCTAGCGCACCAAGAGACCCAGTACTTC.

The rearrangement uses TRBV28 and TRBJ2-7, with unresolved D. The CDR3 has 15 residues. Germline V gene sequence: CDR1 MDHEN, CDR2 SYDVKM. Trimming took 5 bases from V and 3 from J, leaving 17 bases between them. This chain's CDR3 is CASSPRAPSSYEQYF. Here the CDR3 DNA reads TGTGCCAGCAGTCCACGGGCCCCGTCGAGCTACGAGCAGTACTTC.

DNA of the CDR3: TGTGCCAGCAGCCACCGCCAGACGACAGATACGCAGTATTTT. Translated, it gives CASSHRQTTDTQYF. The gene calls are TRBV7-2 and TRBJ2-3; D is unresolved. Germline CDR1 reads SGHTA; CDR2 reads FQGNSA. Deletions cut 5 bases from V and 3 bases from J, with 12 bases between. The CDR3 consists of 14 residues.

J is TRBJ2-3 and V is TRBV30; 10 bases fit TRBD1. The CDR3 extends over 15 amino acids. J lost 3 bases, V lost 2 bases, and 5 bases had no gene match. The V gene's germline CDR1 is GTSNPN and CDR2 SVGIG (reference sequence). CDR3: CAWSRGDRGTDTQYF. Here the CDR3 DNA reads TGTGCCTGGAGTAGAGGGGACAGGGGAACAGATACGCAGTATTTT.

The rearrangement uses TRBV18 and TRBJ2-6; D is perhaps TRBD2 (5 bases). Germline CDR1 and CDR2: KGHSH and LQKENI. The ends were cut back, 6 bases at V and 2 bases at J, with 17 bases in the middle. The CDR3 contains 17 residues. DNA for the CDR3: TGTGCCAGCTCCTTTTGGGGAGACACTCCTGGGGCCAACGTCCTGACTTTC. Its translation: CASSFWGDTPGANVLTF.

V and J are TRBV19 and TRBJ2-1, with 7 bases lining up with TRBD2. CDR3 size: 14 residues. From germline, CDR1 is LNHDA and CDR2 SQIVND (reference sequence). J lost 0 bases, V lost 4 bases, and 0 bases had no gene match. CDR3 DNA: TGTGCCAGTAGTAGCGGGAGCTCCTACAATGAGCAGTTCTTC. Encoded protein: CASSSGSSYNEQFF.

This chain links TRBV10-1 with TRBJ2-1, with 11 bases matching TRBD2. The germline gives CDR1 WNHNN, CDR2 SYGVQD (reference sequence). The ends lost 4 bases at V and 9 bases at J; junction bases unmatched: 5. The CDR3 has 14 residues. The CDR3 DNA reads TGCGCCAGCAGTGGGGGGACTAGCGGTATTGAGCAGTTCTTC. Protein: CASSGGTSGIEQFF.

The rearrangement uses TRBV30 and TRBJ2-2; D remains unclear. Between the trimmed V and J ends, which lost 4 bases and 5 bases, there was a span of 14 bases. CDR1 is GTSNPN and CDR2 is SVGIG in the germline V gene (reference sequence). This CDR3 spans 14 amino acids. The CDR3 DNA reads TGTGCCTGGACCTGGTCCGGTCATACCGGGGAGCTGTTTTTT. Translating it yields CAWTWSGHTGELFF.

The V and J genes are TRBV4-3 and TRBJ2-7; the match to TRBD2 covers 7 bases. The J segment lost 3 bases and the V segment lost 0 bases, leaving 11 bases of the junction unmatched. This CDR3 spans 17 amino acids. The germline gives CDR1 LGHNA, CDR2 YSLEER. The CDR3 nucleotides are TGCGCCAGCAGCCAAGATCTAGGTAGCGGGCGGTTCTACGAGCAGTACTTC. Its translation is CASSQDLGSGRFYEQYF.

The J gene is TRBJ1-1, the V gene TRBV7-2, with 7 nucleotides matching TRBD1. Germline V gene sequence: CDR1 SGHTA, CDR2 FQGNSA. Trimming took 5 bases from V and 1 from J; bases not matched to a gene: 7. This CDR3 region has 15 residues. The CDR3 DNA reads as TGTGCCAGCAGCCAAACAGGGGTAGGGAACACTGAAGCTTTCTTT. Translated: CASSQTGVGNTEAFF.

This chain connects TRBV10-1 to TRBJ2-3; D not certain. Per the germline V gene, CDR1 is WNHNN and CDR2 is SYGVQD (reference sequence). Trimming stripped 7 bases from V and 6 bases from J, with 17 bases between. The CDR3 totals 14 residues. In nucleotides, the CDR3 is TGCGCCAGCACGGCAAGCGTACACACCGATACGCAGTATTTT. As protein: CASTASVHTDTQYF.